This record concerns one TCR beta chain sequence. The antigen is undetermined. The sample originates from a study of CD8+ T cells in alopecia areata. The overall study: Treated patients were given 5 to 10 mg oral tofacitinib twice daily. Study results and limitations: Relative to normal scalp, lesional scalp, especially alopecia totalis/universalis, showed higher clonality.

The V and J ends lost 3 bases and 1 base respectively, with 9 bases between them. CDR1 and CDR2 (germline): SGDLS, YYNGEE. The CDR3 runs 14 residues. Alopecia areata patients provided lesional scalp punch biopsies and peripheral blood, both collected for the study. Cell sorting was applied to PBMCs, and CD4+ and CD8+ T cells were collected. Sequencing used cDNA as its template, made by extracting RNA and reverse transcribing it. The assay was immunoSEQ multiplex PCR, and TCRdb's table has in-frame clones only and misses some. The data contain about 150,000 clones, about 50% of them singletons. Sequencing was performed on CD8+ T cells sorted from blood, taken at week 0. The source of this sequence is a human donor with alopecia areata. This sequence joins TRBV9 and TRBJ2-3, with unresolved D. CDR3 nucleotides: TGTGCCAGCAGCGGGGAACAAGGCACAGATACGCAGTATTTT. Translating gives CASSGEQGTDTQYF.